This TCR beta chain was found in a study of shared clonotypes between healthy human individuals. Genomic DNA of every subset was divided equally among multiple immunoSEQ plates. Among the unsorted PBMC samples, replicate PCRs used around 300 ng DNA, 30,000 to 35,000 T cell genomes. Per the authors' pipeline: Filtering was not the same, since immunoSEQ gave junction-only sequences without quality scores. The assay was immunoSEQ multiplex PCR, and TCRdb's table has in-frame clones only and misses some. The D gene and trimming were derived from the DNA, and the V and J assignments and clone size from that table. This sample yields about half a million clones, of which 65% to 80% are seen a single time; less than 15% belongs to the top ten. The CDR3 is 15 residues long. CDR1 is SGHKS, CDR2 YYEKEE, per germline (reference sequence). J was trimmed by 0 bases and V by 4 bases; bases with no gene match: 4.

Donors were healthy HIV-negative adults without recently reported acute infections or vaccinations. Material for sequencing was PBMCs. This clonotype was sampled from a woman between 35 and 50 years old in good health. Some clones in this sample may be carry-over from other donors' samples. The genes are TRBV5-5 and TRBJ1-5; TRBD1 agrees at 7 bases. CDR3 bases: TGTGCCAGCAGCCCGACAGGGATTAGCAATCAGCCCCAGCATTTT. Amino acids: CASSPTGISNQPQHF.